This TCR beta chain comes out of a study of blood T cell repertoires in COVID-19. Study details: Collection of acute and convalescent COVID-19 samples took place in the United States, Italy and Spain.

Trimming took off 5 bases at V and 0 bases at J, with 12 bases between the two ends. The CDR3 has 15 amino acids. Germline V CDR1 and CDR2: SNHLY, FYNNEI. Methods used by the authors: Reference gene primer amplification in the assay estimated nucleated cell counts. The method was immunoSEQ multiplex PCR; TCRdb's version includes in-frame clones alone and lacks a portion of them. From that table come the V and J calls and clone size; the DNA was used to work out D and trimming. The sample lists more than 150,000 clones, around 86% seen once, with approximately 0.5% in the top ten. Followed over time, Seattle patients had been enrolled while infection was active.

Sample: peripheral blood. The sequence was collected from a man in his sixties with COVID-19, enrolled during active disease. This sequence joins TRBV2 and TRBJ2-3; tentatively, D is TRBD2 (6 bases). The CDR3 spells CASSFTGTSTDTQYF. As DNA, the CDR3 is TGTGCCAGCAGTTTTACCGGGACTAGCACAGATACGCAGTATTTT.